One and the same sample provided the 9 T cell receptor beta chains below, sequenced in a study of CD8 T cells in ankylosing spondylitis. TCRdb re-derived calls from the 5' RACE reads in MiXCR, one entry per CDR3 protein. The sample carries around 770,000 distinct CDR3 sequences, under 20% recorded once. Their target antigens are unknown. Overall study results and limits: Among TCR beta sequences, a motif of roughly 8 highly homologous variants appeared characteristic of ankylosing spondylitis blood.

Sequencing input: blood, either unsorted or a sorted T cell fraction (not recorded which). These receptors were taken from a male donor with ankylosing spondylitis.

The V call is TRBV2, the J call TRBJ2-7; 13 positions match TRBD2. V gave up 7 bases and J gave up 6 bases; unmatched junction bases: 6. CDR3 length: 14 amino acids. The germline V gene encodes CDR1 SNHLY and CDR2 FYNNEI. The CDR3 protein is CASTPGLAGFEQYF. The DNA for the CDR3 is TGTGCCAGCACCCCGGGACTAGCGGGATTCGAGCAGTACTTC.

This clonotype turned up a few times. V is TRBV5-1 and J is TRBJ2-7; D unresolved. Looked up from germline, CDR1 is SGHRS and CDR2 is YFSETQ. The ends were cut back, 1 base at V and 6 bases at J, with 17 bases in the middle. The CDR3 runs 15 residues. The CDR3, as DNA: TGCGCCAGCAGCTTGTCCACCCAACCCCGTACCGAGCAGTACTTC. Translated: CASSLSTQPRTEQYF.

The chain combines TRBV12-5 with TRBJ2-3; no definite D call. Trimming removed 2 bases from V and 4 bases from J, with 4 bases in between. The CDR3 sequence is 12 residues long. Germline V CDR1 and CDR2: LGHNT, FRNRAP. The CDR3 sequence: CASGLRADTQYF. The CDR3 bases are TGTGCTAGTGGTTTGAGGGCAGATACGCAGTATTTT.

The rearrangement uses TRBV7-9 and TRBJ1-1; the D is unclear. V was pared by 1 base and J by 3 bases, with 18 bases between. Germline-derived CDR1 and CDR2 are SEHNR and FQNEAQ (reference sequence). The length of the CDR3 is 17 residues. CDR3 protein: CASSLVDNGRTYTEAFF. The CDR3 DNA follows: TGTGCCAGCAGCTTAGTAGATAATGGCCGAACATACACTGAAGCTTTCTTT.

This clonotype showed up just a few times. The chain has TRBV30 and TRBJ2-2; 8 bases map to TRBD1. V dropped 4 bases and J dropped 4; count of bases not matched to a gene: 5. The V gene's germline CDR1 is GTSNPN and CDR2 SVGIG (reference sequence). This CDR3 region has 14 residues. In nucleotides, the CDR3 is TGTGCCTGGATTCGAGGACAGGGCACCGGGGAGCTGTTTTTT. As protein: CAWIRGQGTGELFF.

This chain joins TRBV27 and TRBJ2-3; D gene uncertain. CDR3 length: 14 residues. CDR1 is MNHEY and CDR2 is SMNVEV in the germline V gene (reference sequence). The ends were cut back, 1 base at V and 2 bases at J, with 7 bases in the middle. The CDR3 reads CASSLWQATDTQYF. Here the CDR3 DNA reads TGTGCCAGCAGTTTATGGCAGGCCACAGATACGCAGTATTTT.

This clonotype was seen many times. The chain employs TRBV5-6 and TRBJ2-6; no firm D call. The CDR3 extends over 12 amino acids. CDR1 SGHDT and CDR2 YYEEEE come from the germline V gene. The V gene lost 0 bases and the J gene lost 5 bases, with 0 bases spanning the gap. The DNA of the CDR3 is TGTGCCAGCAGCTTGGGGGCCAACGTCCTGACTTTC. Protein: CASSLGANVLTF.

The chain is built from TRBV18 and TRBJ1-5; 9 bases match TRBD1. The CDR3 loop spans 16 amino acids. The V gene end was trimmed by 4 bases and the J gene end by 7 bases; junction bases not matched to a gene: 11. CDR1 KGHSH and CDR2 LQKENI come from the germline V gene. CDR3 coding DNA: TGTGCCAGCTCACAAGGACCGGGACAGGGAGGACAGCCCCAGCATTTT. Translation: CASSQGPGQGGQPQHF.

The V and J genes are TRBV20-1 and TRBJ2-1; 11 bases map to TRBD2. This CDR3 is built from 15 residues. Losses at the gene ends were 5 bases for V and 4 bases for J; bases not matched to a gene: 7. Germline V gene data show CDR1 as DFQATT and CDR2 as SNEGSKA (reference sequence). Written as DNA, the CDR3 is TGCAGTGCTGCTCCTTTAGCGGGAGGGTACAATGAGCAGTTCTTC. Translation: CSAAPLAGGYNEQFF.